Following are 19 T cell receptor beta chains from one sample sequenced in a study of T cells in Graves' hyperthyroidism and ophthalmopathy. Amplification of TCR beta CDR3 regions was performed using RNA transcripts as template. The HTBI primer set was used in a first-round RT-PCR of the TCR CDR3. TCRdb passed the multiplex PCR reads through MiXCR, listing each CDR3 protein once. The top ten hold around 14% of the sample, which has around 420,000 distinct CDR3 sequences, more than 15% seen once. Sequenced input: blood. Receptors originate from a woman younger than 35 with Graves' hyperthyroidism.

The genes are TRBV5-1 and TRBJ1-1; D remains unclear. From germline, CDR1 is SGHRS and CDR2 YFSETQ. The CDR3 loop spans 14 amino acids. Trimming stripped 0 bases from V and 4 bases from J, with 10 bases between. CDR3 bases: TGCGCCAGCAGCTTGGACGGGCCCCCCACTGAAGCTTTCTTT. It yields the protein CASSLDGPPTEAFF. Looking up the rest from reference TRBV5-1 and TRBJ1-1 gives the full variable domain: KAGVTQTPRYLIKTRGQQVTLSCSPISGHRSVSWYQQTPGQGLQFLFEYFSETQRNKGNFPGRFSGRQFSNSRSEMNVSTLELGDSALYLCASSLDGPPTEAFFGQGTRLTVV.

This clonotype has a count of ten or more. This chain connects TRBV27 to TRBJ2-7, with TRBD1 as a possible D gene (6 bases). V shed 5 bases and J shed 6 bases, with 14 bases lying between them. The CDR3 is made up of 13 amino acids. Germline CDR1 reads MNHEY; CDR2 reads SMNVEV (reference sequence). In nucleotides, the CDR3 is TGTGCCAGCAGTAACATACAGGGCTCCGAGCAGTACTTC. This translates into CASSNIQGSEQYF.

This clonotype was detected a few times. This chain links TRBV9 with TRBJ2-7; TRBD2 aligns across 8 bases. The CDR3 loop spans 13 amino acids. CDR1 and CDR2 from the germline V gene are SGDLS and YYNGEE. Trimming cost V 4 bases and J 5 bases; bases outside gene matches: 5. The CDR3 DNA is TGTGCCAGCAGCCCCCTGACTAGCGACGAGCAGTACTTC. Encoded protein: CASSPLTSDEQYF.

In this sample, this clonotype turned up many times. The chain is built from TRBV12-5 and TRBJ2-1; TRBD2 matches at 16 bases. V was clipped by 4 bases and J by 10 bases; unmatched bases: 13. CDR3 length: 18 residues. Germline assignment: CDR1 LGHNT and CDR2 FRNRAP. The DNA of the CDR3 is TGTGCTAGTGGTTCCTCGACCGGGACTAGCGGGAGGGCCTTCGAGCAGTTCTTC. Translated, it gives CASGSSTGTSGRAFEQFF.

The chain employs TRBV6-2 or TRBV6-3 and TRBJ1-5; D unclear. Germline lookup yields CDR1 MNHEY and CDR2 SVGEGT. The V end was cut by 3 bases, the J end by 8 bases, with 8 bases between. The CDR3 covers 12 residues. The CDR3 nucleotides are TGTGCCAGCAGTTATGGGGTTAAGCCCCAGCATTTT. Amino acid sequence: CASSYGVKPQHF.

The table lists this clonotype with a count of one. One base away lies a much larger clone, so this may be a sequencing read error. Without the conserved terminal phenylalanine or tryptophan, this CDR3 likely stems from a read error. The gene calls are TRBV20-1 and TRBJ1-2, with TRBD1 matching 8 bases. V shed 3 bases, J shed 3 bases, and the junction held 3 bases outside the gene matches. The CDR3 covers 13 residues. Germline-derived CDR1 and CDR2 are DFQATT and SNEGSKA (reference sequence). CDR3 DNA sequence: TGCAGTGCTAGTCAGGGGGCGGACTATGGCTACACCTCC. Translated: CSASQGADYGYTS.

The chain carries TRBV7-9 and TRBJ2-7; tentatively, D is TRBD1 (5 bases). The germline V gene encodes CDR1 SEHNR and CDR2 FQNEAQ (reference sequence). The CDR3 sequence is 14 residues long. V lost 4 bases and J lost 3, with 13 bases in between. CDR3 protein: CASSSRTKNYEQYF. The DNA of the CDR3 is TGTGCCAGCAGCTCTAGGACAAAGAACTACGAGCAGTACTTC.

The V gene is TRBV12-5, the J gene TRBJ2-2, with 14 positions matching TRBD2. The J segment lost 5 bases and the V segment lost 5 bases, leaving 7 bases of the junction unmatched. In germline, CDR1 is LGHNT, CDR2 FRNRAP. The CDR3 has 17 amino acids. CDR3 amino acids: CASGPGLAGGVTGELFF. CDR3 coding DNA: TGTGCTAGTGGTCCCGGACTAGCGGGGGGCGTAACCGGGGAGCTGTTTTTT.

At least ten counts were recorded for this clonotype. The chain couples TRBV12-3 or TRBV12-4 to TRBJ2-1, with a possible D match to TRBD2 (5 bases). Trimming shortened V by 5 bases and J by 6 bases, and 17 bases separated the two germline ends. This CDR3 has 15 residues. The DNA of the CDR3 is TGTGCCAGCAGTCAAGGCCCGGGCGGACTCAATGAGCAGTTCTTC. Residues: CASSQGPGGLNEQFF.

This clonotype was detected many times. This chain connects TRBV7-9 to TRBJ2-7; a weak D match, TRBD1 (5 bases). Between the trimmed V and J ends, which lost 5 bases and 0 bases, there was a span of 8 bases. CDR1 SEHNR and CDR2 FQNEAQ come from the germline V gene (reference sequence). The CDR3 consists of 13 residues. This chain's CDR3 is CASSPDSSYEQYF. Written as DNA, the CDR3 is TGTGCCAGCAGCCCAGACAGCTCCTACGAGCAGTACTTC.

CDR3 region: CSATGQGPLTHF. As DNA, the CDR3 is TGCAGTGCGACGGGACAGGGGCCCCTCACCCACTTT. The chain joins TRBV20-1 to TRBJ1-6; 10 nucleotides align to TRBD1. Germline CDR1 and CDR2: DFQATT and SNEGSKA (reference sequence). The CDR3 runs 12 residues. Losses at the gene ends were 6 bases for V and 18 bases for J; bases not matched to a gene: 11.

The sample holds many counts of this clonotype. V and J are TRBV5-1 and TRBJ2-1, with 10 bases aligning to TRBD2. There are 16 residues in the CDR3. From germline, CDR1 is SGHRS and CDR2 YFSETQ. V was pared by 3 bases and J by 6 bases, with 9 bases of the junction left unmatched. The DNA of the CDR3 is TGCGCCAGCAGCTGGATAACTAGCGGGGACGGCAATGAGCAGTTCTTC. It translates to CASSWITSGDGNEQFF.

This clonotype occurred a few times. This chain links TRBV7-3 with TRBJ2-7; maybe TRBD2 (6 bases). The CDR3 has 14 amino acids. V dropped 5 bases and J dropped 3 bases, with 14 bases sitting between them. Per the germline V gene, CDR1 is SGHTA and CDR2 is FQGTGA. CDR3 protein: CASSRGGADYEQYF. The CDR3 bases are TGTGCCAGCAGCCGCGGCGGGGCGGACTACGAGCAGTACTTC.

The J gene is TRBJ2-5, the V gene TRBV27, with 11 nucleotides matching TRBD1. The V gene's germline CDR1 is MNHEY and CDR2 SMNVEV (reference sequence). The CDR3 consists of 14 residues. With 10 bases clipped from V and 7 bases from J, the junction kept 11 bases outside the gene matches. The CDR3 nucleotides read TGTGCCACCATAGGGACAGGGGGGGGAAGGACCCAGTACTTC. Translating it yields CATIGTGGGRTQYF.

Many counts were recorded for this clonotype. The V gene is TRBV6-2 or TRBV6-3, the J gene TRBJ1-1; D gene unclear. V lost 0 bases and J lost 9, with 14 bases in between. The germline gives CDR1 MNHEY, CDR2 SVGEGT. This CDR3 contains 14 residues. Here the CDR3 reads CASSYSRRGIQAFF. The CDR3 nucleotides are TGTGCCAGCAGTTACTCGAGACGGGGTATCCAAGCTTTCTTT.

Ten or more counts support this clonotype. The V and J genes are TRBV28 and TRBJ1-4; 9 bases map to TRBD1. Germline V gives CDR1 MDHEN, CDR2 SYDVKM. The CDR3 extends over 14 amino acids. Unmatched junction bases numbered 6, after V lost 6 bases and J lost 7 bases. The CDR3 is CASRLGQGLEKLFF. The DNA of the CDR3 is TGTGCCAGCAGGCTGGGACAGGGACTTGAAAAACTGTTTTTT.

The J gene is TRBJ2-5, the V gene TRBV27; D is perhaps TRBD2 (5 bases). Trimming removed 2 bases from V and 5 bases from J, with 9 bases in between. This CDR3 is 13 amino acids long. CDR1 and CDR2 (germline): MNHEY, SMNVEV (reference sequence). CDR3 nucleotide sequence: TGTGCCAGCAGTTTAGGACTCTCGGAGACCCAGTACTTC. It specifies CASSLGLSETQYF.

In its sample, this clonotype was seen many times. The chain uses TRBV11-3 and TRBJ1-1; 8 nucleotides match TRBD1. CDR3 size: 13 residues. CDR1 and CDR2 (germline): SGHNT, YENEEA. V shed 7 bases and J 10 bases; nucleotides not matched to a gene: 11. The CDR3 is CASTRGLLFRAFF. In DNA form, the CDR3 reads TGTGCCAGCACCAGGGGGCTATTATTTCGAGCTTTCTTT. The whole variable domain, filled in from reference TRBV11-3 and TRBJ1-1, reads EAGVVQSPRYKIIEKKQPVAFWCNPISGHNTLYWYLQNLGQGPELLIRYENEEAVDDSQLPKDRFSAERLKGVDSTLKIQPAELGDSAVYLCASTRGLLFRAFFGQGTRLTVV.

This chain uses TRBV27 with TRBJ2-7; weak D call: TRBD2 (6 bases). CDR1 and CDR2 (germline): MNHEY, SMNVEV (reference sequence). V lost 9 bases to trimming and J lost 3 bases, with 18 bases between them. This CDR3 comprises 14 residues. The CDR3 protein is CASGLPGWYYEQYF. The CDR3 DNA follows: TGTGCCAGTGGACTACCGGGATGGTACTACGAGCAGTACTTC.